Presented here are 27 T cell receptor beta chains from one specimen sequenced in a study of T cell responses to AZD1222 COVID-19 vaccine. Profiling relied on immunoSEQ multiplex PCR, and the TCRdb table lists in-frame clones only, not all of them. The sample records 100,000 to 130,000 clones, about 93% being singletons. The sample here was peripheral blood, taken 28 days after the second AZD1222 dose. The origin of the receptors is an adult who received the AZD1222 COVID-19 vaccine.

This chain joins TRBV7-8 and TRBJ1-2; D not resolved. The CDR3 is made up of 12 amino acids. Trimming removed 4 bases at V and 5 bases at J, with 8 bases between. Germline V gene lookup returns CDR1 SGHVS and CDR2 FQNEAQ. DNA for the CDR3: TGTGCCAGCAGCTCTGAAGGGTATGGCTACACCTTC. Its protein is CASSSEGYGYTF. Looking up the rest from reference TRBV7-8 and TRBJ1-2 gives the full variable domain: GAGVSQSPRYKVAKRGQDVALRCDPISGHVSLFWYQQALGQGPEFLTYFQNEAQLDKSGLPSDRFFAERPEGSVSTLKIQRTQQEDSAVYLCASSSEGYGYTFGSGTRLTVV.

This sequence joins TRBV7-9 and TRBJ1-5; no clear D. V lost 2 bases and J lost 6, with 8 bases in between. CDR3 size: 13 residues. The germline V gene encodes CDR1 SEHNR and CDR2 FQNEAQ (reference sequence). The CDR3 is CASSLLGFQPQHF. CDR3 DNA sequence: TGTGCCAGCAGCTTATTGGGCTTTCAGCCCCAGCATTTT. Together with reference TRBV7-9 and TRBJ1-5, the CDR3 gives the full variable domain: DTGVSQNPRHKITKRGQNVTFRCDPISEHNRLYWYRQTLGQGPEFLTYFQNEAQLEKSRLLSDRFSAERPKGSFSTLEIQRTEQGDSAMYLCASSLLGFQPQHFGDGTRLSIL.

This chain joins TRBV6-2 or TRBV6-3 and TRBJ1-3; perhaps TRBD1 as D (5 bases). The CDR3 contains 16 residues. Trimming removed 3 bases at V and 0 bases at J, with 12 bases between. Germline V gene data show CDR1 as MNHEY and CDR2 as SVGEGT. CDR3 in DNA: TGTGCCAGCAGTTATGGGACGGTGACCTCTGGAAACACCATATATTTT. It codes for CASSYGTVTSGNTIYF.

The chain couples TRBV11-2 to TRBJ1-1; D remains unclear. V lost 1 base, J lost 5 bases, and 5 bases lay in between. The germline gives CDR1 SGHAT, CDR2 FQNNGV. The CDR3 totals 12 residues. The chain's CDR3 is CASSLVQTEAFF. The DNA of the CDR3 is TGTGCCAGCAGCTTAGTCCAAACTGAAGCTTTCTTT. The entire variable domain, with the rest obtained from reference TRBV11-2 and TRBJ1-1, is as follows: EAGVAQSPRYKIIEKRQSVAFWCNPISGHATLYWYQQILGQGPKLLIQFQNNGVVDDSQLPKDRFSAERLKGVDSTLKIQPAKLEDSAVYLCASSLVQTEAFFGQGTRLTVV.

This clone is a singleton in its sample. The chain has TRBV7-9 and TRBJ1-1; TRBD1 is a possible D gene (6 bases). The ends were cut back, 5 bases at V and 3 bases at J, with 13 bases in the middle. Germline lookup yields CDR1 SEHNR and CDR2 FQNEAQ (reference sequence). The CDR3 is 14 residues long. The CDR3 loop is CASSRKGGYTEAFF. The CDR3 DNA reads as TGTGCCAGCAGCCGCAAGGGGGGCTACACTGAAGCTTTCTTT. The full variable domain, its missing parts supplied by reference TRBV7-9 and TRBJ1-1, is DTGVSQNPRHKITKRGQNVTFRCDPISEHNRLYWYRQTLGQGPEFLTYFQNEAQLEKSRLLSDRFSAERPKGSFSTLEIQRTEQGDSAMYLCASSRKGGYTEAFFGQGTRLTVV.

The chain employs TRBV7-8 and TRBJ2-7; possibly TRBD2 for D (6 bases). CDR1 and CDR2 (germline): SGHVS, FQNEAQ. The ends were cut back, 5 bases at V and 0 bases at J, with 14 bases in the middle. The CDR3 is 15 residues long. The CDR3 region has the DNA TGTGCCAGCAGCCCACCCGCGGGGCTCTCCTACGAGCAGTACTTC. Its translation is CASSPPAGLSYEQYF. Full variable domain (missing parts from reference TRBV7-8 and TRBJ2-7): GAGVSQSPRYKVAKRGQDVALRCDPISGHVSLFWYQQALGQGPEFLTYFQNEAQLDKSGLPSDRFFAERPEGSVSTLKIQRTQQEDSAVYLCASSPPAGLSYEQYFGPGTRLTVT.

This chain connects TRBV6-5 to TRBJ2-6; TRBD1 matches 8 bases. The CDR3 contains 15 residues. The ends lost 6 bases at V and 2 bases at J; junction bases unmatched: 3. Germline V gene lookup returns CDR1 MNHEY and CDR2 SVGAGI. CDR3 residues: CASSNRGAGANVLTF. Here the CDR3 DNA reads TGTGCCAGCAGCAACAGGGGGGCTGGGGCCAACGTCCTGACTTTC.

The chain has TRBV7-8 and TRBJ1-5; TRBD1 might be the D (6 bases). This CDR3 has 13 residues. The germline V gene has CDR1 SGHVS and CDR2 FQNEAQ. Trimming took off 8 bases at V and 4 bases at J, with 12 bases between the two ends. CDR3 in amino acids: CASGDKFNQPQHF. Written as DNA, the CDR3 is TGTGCCAGCGGGGACAAATTTAATCAGCCCCAGCATTTT. Full variable domain (remainder filled in from reference TRBV7-8 and TRBJ1-5): GAGVSQSPRYKVAKRGQDVALRCDPISGHVSLFWYQQALGQGPEFLTYFQNEAQLDKSGLPSDRFFAERPEGSVSTLKIQRTQQEDSAVYLCASGDKFNQPQHFGDGTRLSIL.

The rearrangement uses TRBV7-9 and TRBJ2-7; no clear D gene. Germline CDR1 reads SEHNR; CDR2 reads FQNEAQ (reference sequence). The CDR3 contains 12 residues. Trimming left V 5 bases short and J 2 bases short, with 7 bases between. The CDR3 DNA reads TGTGCCAGCAGCGCCTCCGCCTACGAGCAGTACTTC. Protein: CASSASAYEQYF.

CDR3 nucleotides: TGTGCCAGCAGCCGAGAACAGGGGGCGGACTATGGCTACACCTTC. Translated: CASSREQGADYGYTF. The chain uses TRBV3-1 (or the pseudogene TRBV3-2) and TRBJ1-2; 9 nucleotides line up with TRBD1. Per the germline V gene, CDR1 is LGHDT and CDR2 is YNNKEL (reference sequence). This CDR3 comprises 15 residues. V dropped 4 bases and J dropped 3; count of bases not matched to a gene: 6.

CDR3 loop: CASSTTGGGHEQYF. CDR3 sequence (DNA): TGCGCCAGCAGCACCACAGGGGGAGGACACGAGCAGTACTTC. The chain has TRBV5-1 and TRBJ2-7; 8 bases are shared with TRBD1. The CDR3 extends over 14 amino acids. The germline CDR1 and CDR2 sequences are SGHRS and YFSETQ. V was pared by 4 bases and J by 5 bases, with 8 bases of the junction left unmatched.

The rearrangement uses TRBV9 and TRBJ1-2; 7 nucleotides line up with TRBD1. Trimming cost V 2 bases and J 3 bases; bases outside gene matches: 1. There are 13 residues in the CDR3. Germline V gives CDR1 SGDLS, CDR2 YYNGEE. The CDR3: CASSVGQDYGYTF. The CDR3 DNA reads as TGTGCCAGCAGCGTCGGACAGGACTATGGCTACACCTTC.

This clone occurred once. The CDR3 here is CASSLRTHEYTGELFF. The CDR3 region has the DNA TGTGCCAGCAGCCTCCGGACACACGAATACACCGGGGAGCTGTTTTTT. The chain uses TRBV5-6 and TRBJ2-2; D is possibly TRBD1 (5 bases). The V end lost 4 bases, the J end lost 3 bases, and 16 bases lay between the germline ends. CDR1 is SGHDT, CDR2 YYEEEE, per germline. The CDR3 is 16 residues long.

The rearrangement uses TRBV6-2 or TRBV6-3 and TRBJ2-7, with D possibly TRBD2 on 6 matching bases. Looked up from germline, CDR1 is MNHEY and CDR2 is SVGEGT. The CDR3 sequence is 14 residues long. V was pared by 5 bases and J by 7 bases, with 18 bases between. CDR3 amino acids: CASSPGDGPREQYF. In DNA form, the CDR3 reads TGTGCCAGCAGTCCGGGGGACGGCCCCAGAGAGCAGTACTTC.

The rearrangement joins TRBV2 to TRBJ2-7; a weak D match, TRBD2 (6 bases). Germline V gene sequence: CDR1 SNHLY, CDR2 FYNNEI. Trimming removed 1 base at V and 0 bases at J, with 16 bases between. This CDR3 has 17 amino acids. The CDR3 reads CASSEEGLALSSYEQYF. DNA for the CDR3: TGTGCCAGCAGTGAAGAGGGGCTAGCGCTCAGCTCCTACGAGCAGTACTTC.

The rearrangement links TRBV18 to TRBJ1-5; no clear D. Trimming cost V 3 bases and J 0 bases, with 12 bases left between them. This CDR3 is built from 16 residues. Germline V gene sequence: CDR1 KGHSH, CDR2 LQKENI. CDR3 protein: CASSPTTGYSNQPQHF. Here the CDR3 DNA reads TGTGCCAGCTCACCGACGACGGGATATAGCAATCAGCCCCAGCATTTT.

The chain uses TRBV28 and TRBJ1-1; tentative D call: TRBD1 (5 bases). The CDR3 extends over 16 amino acids. Germline V lookup: CDR1 MDHEN, CDR2 SYDVKM. Deletions cut 7 bases from V and 1 base from J, with 19 bases between. CDR3 nucleotide sequence: TGTGCCAGCAACCCGACCCAGGGATCATGGAACACTGAAGCTTTCTTT. Protein product: CASNPTQGSWNTEAFF.

This chain connects TRBV5-1 to TRBJ1-5, with D maybe TRBD1 (6 bases). The CDR3 spans 13 residues. With 3 bases removed from V and 8 bases from J, the gap between germline ends came to 12 bases. Looked up from germline, CDR1 is SGHRS and CDR2 is YFSETQ. CDR3: CASSSTGWEPQHF. As DNA, the CDR3 is TGCGCCAGCAGCTCAACAGGGTGGGAGCCCCAGCATTTT.

The J gene is TRBJ1-6, the V gene TRBV19; TRBD1 is a possible D gene (6 bases). Trimming took 6 bases from V and 8 from J, leaving 14 bases between them. This CDR3 is 14 amino acids long. Germline loops: CDR1 LNHDA, CDR2 SQIVND (reference sequence). CDR3 protein: CASSLTGLDSPLHF. In DNA form, the CDR3 reads TGTGCCAGTAGCCTCACAGGGCTGGATTCACCCCTCCACTTT.

This chain joins TRBV5-1 and TRBJ1-1; TRBD1 aligns across 8 bases. This CDR3 is 14 amino acids long. V was pared by 3 bases and J by 1 base, with 2 bases of the junction left unmatched. Looked up from germline, CDR1 is SGHRS and CDR2 is YFSETQ. As DNA, the CDR3 is TGCGCCAGCAGCTCAGGGGGCGGGAACACTGAAGCTTTCTTT. As protein: CASSSGGGNTEAFF.

The V and J genes are TRBV28 and TRBJ1-3; D is unresolved. CDR1 and CDR2 from the germline V gene are MDHEN and SYDVKM. V was trimmed by 3 bases and J by 0 bases, leaving 15 bases between them. This CDR3 is 17 amino acids long. CDR3 protein: CASSFSGLHYSGNTIYF. CDR3 coding DNA: TGTGCCAGCAGTTTCTCAGGACTACATTACTCTGGAAACACCATATATTTT.

This clone was found once. The CDR3, as DNA: TGCGCCAGCAGCTCGTACAGAAACTCTAATGAAAAACTGTTTTTT. Its translation: CASSSYRNSNEKLFF. The chain carries TRBV5-1 and TRBJ1-4; D remains ambiguous. Trimming removed 3 bases from V and 3 bases from J, with 12 bases in between. The CDR3 has 15 residues. The V gene's germline CDR1 is SGHRS and CDR2 YFSETQ. The variable domain in full, with the rest retrieved from reference TRBV5-1 and TRBJ1-4, is KAGVTQTPRYLIKTRGQQVTLSCSPISGHRSVSWYQQTPGQGLQFLFEYFSETQRNKGNFPGRFSGRQFSNSRSEMNVSTLELGDSALYLCASSSYRNSNEKLFFGSGTQLSVL.

V and J are TRBV6-5 and TRBJ1-1, with no clear D. The CDR3 has 14 residues. CDR1 and CDR2 from the germline V gene are MNHEY and SVGAGI. V lost 2 bases and J 0 bases, leaving 7 bases between the germline ends. The CDR3 is CASSYTEMNTEAFF. In nucleotides, the CDR3 is TGTGCCAGCAGTTACACAGAGATGAACACTGAAGCTTTCTTT.

The V call is TRBV2, the J call TRBJ1-4, with a weak D call TRBD1 (6 bases). The CDR3 consists of 15 residues. Germline-derived CDR1 and CDR2 are SNHLY and FYNNEI. V lost 0 bases and J 7 bases, leaving 12 bases between the germline ends. The CDR3 DNA reads TGTGCCAGCAGTGAAGCGCGGGGGCTCGGTGAAAAACTGTTTTTT. Protein sequence: CASSEARGLGEKLFF.

V and J are TRBV5-4 and TRBJ2-7; 7 bases align to TRBD2. J lost 1 base, V lost 4 bases, and 2 bases had no gene match. The CDR3 contains 13 residues. Per the germline V gene, CDR1 is SGHNT and CDR2 is YYREEE (reference sequence). CDR3 sequence (DNA): TGTGCCAGCAGCGGACTAGGGTCCTACGAGCAGTACTTC. It translates to CASSGLGSYEQYF.

This chain joins TRBV6-5 and TRBJ2-7; 8 bases align to TRBD1. Losses at the gene ends were 2 bases for V and 3 bases for J; bases not matched to a gene: 9. The germline V gene has CDR1 MNHEY and CDR2 SVGAGI. This CDR3 is 16 amino acids long. The CDR3 sequence: CASSYGPFGQGYEQYF. CDR3 coding DNA: TGTGCCAGCAGTTACGGTCCTTTTGGACAGGGCTACGAGCAGTACTTC.

The genes are TRBV4-3 and TRBJ2-7; no definite D call. The CDR3 covers 15 residues. In germline, CDR1 is LGHNA, CDR2 YSLEER. V was pared by 3 bases and J by 0 bases, with 12 bases between. Written as DNA, the CDR3 is TGCGCCAGCAGCCAGGGCTACTTAAGCTCCTACGAGCAGTACTTC. This sequence encodes CASSQGYLSSYEQYF.